The 14 T cell receptor beta chains below were found in one sample sequenced in a study of CD8 T cells in ankylosing spondylitis. Their antigens remain unidentified. Each CDR3 protein is one row after TCRdb ran MiXCR on the 5' RACE reads. The table has roughly 470,000 distinct CDR3 sequences, around 26% seen once; the top ten hold about 0.92%. Overall study results and limits: Ankylosing spondylitis blood appeared to carry a characteristic TCR beta motif of roughly eight highly homologous variants.

Material: blood, either unsorted or a sorted T cell fraction (not recorded which). These receptors all come from a male donor with ankylosing spondylitis.

This clonotype has a handful of counts. The V and J genes are TRBV27 and TRBJ2-2, with D perhaps assigned TRBD1 or TRBD2 (5 bases each). Germline CDR1 reads MNHEY; CDR2 reads SMNVEV (reference sequence). V was trimmed by 3 bases and J by 0 bases, leaving 8 bases between them. This CDR3 comprises 15 residues. CDR3 in amino acids: CASSFGTTNTGELFF. The CDR3 DNA follows: TGTGCCAGCAGTTTCGGGACGACGAACACCGGGGAGCTGTTTTTT.

The rearrangement links TRBV7-6 to TRBJ2-2, with 8 bases aligning to TRBD1. V shed 4 bases, J shed 4 bases, and the junction held 5 bases outside the gene matches. Germline V lookup: CDR1 SGHVS, CDR2 FNYEAQ. CDR3 length equals 15 residues. CDR3 DNA: TGTGCCAGCAGCTCGCAGGGGGCGGTCACCGGGGAGCTGTTTTTT. Its protein product is CASSSQGAVTGELFF.

This clonotype was detected only a few times. This chain links TRBV10-3 with TRBJ2-7; D is possibly TRBD2 (5 bases). The V end lost 4 bases, the J end lost 5 bases, and 15 bases lay between the germline ends. CDR1 is ENHRY and CDR2 is SYGVKD in the germline V gene. The CDR3 totals 14 residues. The CDR3 is CAISVGREGDEQYV. DNA for the CDR3: TGTGCCATCAGTGTTGGCCGAGAGGGCGACGAGCAGTACGTC.

This clonotype was detected only a few times. The rearrangement joins TRBV5-1 to TRBJ2-7; D may be TRBD1 (5 bases). There are 15 residues in the CDR3. V was shortened by 0 bases and J by 0 bases, with 10 bases between the two germline ends. Germline V gives CDR1 SGHRS, CDR2 YFSETQ. CDR3 loop: CASSLGSGLSYEQYF. CDR3 sequence (DNA): TGCGCCAGCAGCTTGGGGTCAGGGCTCTCCTACGAGCAGTACTTC.

The chain has TRBV2 and TRBJ2-7; 11 bases align to TRBD1. Germline assignment: CDR1 SNHLY and CDR2 FYNNEI. The CDR3 runs 15 residues. Losses at the gene ends were 7 bases for V and 5 bases for J; bases not matched to a gene: 10. The CDR3 spells CASTHRTGGADEQYF. The CDR3 DNA follows: TGTGCCAGCACCCACCGGACAGGGGGCGCGGACGAGCAGTACTTC.

The rearrangement uses TRBV24-1 and TRBJ1-1, with unresolved D. The CDR3 loop spans 15 amino acids. Germline CDR1 reads KGHDR; CDR2 reads SFDVKD. Trimming left V 3 bases short and J 11 bases short, with 21 bases between. For the CDR3, the DNA is TGTGCCACCAGTGATGGCGGCGGAGAGTTGGGTGGCGCTTTCTTT. It is translated as CATSDGGGELGGAFF.

Only a few counts were recorded for this clonotype. The chain joins TRBV12-3 or TRBV12-4 to TRBJ2-3, with 7 bases matching TRBD2. J was trimmed by 1 base and V by 7 bases; bases with no gene match: 11. This CDR3 comprises 16 residues. The CDR3 here is CASIPQGGIRTDTQYF. In DNA, the CDR3 is TGTGCCAGCATTCCCCAGGGAGGGATTCGCACAGATACGCAGTATTTT.

This clonotype was counted between two and nine times. V gene TRBV24-1 combines with J gene TRBJ2-1; 9 nucleotides line up with TRBD1. The V gene's germline CDR1 is KGHDR and CDR2 SFDVKD. V gave up 2 bases and J gave up 7 bases; unmatched junction bases: 8. CDR3 length: 16 amino acids. CDR3 coding DNA: TGTGCCACCAGTGATTACCGACAGGGGGTGGGAAATGAGCAGTTCTTC. Residues: CATSDYRQGVGNEQFF.

The chain has TRBV11-1 and TRBJ2-3, with TRBD1 matching over 8 bases. The germline gives CDR1 SGHAT, CDR2 FQDESV (reference sequence). The CDR3 spans 17 residues. V gave up 2 bases and J gave up 0 bases; unmatched junction bases: 7. CDR3 loop: CASSLRSGGPSTDTQYF. The CDR3 DNA reads TGTGCCAGCAGCTTAAGGTCAGGGGGCCCAAGCACAGATACGCAGTATTTT.

This clonotype showed up just a few times. The rearrangement links TRBV29-1 to TRBJ1-1; 8 nucleotides match TRBD1. Looked up from germline, CDR1 is SQVTM and CDR2 is ANQGSEA. This CDR3 is built from 16 residues. Trimming cost V 7 bases and J 1 base; bases outside gene matches: 14. In DNA, the CDR3 is TGCAGCGCCCTTAGCGGTCAGGGGGCTGGGAACACTGAAGCTTTCTTT. As protein: CSALSGQGAGNTEAFF.

This clonotype was counted between two and nine times. The chain has TRBV29-1 and TRBJ1-1, with 10 bases identical to TRBD1. CDR1 is SQVTM, CDR2 ANQGSEA, per germline. The CDR3 covers 13 residues. The junction had 3 bases not matched to a gene; V was cut back by 7 bases and J by 1 base. CDR3 DNA: TGCAGCGCTCGGGACAGGGGGAACACTGAAGCTTTCTTT. It yields the protein CSARDRGNTEAFF.

The genes are TRBV24-1 and TRBJ2-2; TRBD1 agrees at 11 bases. The ends lost 4 bases at V and 2 bases at J; junction bases unmatched: 5. The germline gives CDR1 KGHDR, CDR2 SFDVKD. The CDR3 loop spans 17 amino acids. The CDR3 reads CATSDSRTGGNTGELFF. CDR3 DNA sequence: TGTGCCACCAGTGACTCCCGGACAGGGGGCAACACCGGGGAGCTGTTTTTT.

V is TRBV5-6 and J is TRBJ2-1, with a weak D call TRBD2 (6 bases). Germline V CDR1 and CDR2: SGHDT, YYEEEE. This CDR3 has 13 amino acids. The V end was cut by 4 bases, the J end by 7 bases, with 12 bases between. CDR3 DNA: TGTGCCAGCAGCCGGGACTTAAGGAATGAGCAGTTCTTC. Amino acid sequence: CASSRDLRNEQFF.

This clonotype was detected a few times. V is TRBV10-3 and J is TRBJ2-3; weak D call: TRBD2 (5 bases). This CDR3 is built from 14 residues. Germline lookup yields CDR1 ENHRY and CDR2 SYGVKD. V was pared by 4 bases and J by 4 bases, with 12 bases between. CDR3 region: CAISGGSTADTQYF. The CDR3 DNA follows: TGTGCCATCAGTGGCGGGTCAACGGCAGATACGCAGTATTTT.